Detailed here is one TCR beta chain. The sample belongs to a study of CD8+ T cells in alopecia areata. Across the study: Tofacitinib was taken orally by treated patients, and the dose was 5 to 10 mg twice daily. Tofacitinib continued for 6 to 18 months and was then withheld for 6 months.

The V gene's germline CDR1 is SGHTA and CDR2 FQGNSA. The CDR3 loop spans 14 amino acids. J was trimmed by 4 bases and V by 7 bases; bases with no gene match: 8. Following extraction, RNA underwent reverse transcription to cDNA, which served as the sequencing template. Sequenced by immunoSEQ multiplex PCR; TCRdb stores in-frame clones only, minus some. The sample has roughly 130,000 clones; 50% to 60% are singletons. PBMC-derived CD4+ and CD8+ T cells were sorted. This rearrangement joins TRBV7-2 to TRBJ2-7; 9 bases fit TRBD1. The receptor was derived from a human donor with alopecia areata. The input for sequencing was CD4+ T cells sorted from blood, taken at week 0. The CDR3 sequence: CASTRGTGPYEQYF. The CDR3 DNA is TGTGCCAGCACACGAGGGACAGGGCCGTACGAGCAGTACTTC. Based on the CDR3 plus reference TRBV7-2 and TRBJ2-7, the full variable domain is GAGVSQSPSNKVTEKGKDVELRCDPISGHTALYWYRQSLGQGLEFLIYFQGNSAPDKSGLPSDRFSAERTGGSVSTLTIQRTQQEDSAVYLCASTRGTGPYEQYFGPGTRLTVT.